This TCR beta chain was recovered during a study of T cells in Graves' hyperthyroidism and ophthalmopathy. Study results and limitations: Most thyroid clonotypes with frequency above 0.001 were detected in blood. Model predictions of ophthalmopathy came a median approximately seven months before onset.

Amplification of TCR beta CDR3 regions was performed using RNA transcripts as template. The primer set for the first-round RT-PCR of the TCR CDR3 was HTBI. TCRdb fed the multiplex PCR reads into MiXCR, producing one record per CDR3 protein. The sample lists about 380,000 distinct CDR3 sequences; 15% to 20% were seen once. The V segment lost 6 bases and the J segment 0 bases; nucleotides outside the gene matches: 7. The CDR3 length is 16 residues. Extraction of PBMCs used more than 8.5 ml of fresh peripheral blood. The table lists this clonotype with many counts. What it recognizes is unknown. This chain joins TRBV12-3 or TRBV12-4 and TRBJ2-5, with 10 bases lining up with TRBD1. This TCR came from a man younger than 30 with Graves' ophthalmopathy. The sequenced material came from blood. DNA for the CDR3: TGTGCCAGCAGACCTGTGGACAGGGGGAACCAAGAGACCCAGTACTTC. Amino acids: CASRPVDRGNQETQYF.